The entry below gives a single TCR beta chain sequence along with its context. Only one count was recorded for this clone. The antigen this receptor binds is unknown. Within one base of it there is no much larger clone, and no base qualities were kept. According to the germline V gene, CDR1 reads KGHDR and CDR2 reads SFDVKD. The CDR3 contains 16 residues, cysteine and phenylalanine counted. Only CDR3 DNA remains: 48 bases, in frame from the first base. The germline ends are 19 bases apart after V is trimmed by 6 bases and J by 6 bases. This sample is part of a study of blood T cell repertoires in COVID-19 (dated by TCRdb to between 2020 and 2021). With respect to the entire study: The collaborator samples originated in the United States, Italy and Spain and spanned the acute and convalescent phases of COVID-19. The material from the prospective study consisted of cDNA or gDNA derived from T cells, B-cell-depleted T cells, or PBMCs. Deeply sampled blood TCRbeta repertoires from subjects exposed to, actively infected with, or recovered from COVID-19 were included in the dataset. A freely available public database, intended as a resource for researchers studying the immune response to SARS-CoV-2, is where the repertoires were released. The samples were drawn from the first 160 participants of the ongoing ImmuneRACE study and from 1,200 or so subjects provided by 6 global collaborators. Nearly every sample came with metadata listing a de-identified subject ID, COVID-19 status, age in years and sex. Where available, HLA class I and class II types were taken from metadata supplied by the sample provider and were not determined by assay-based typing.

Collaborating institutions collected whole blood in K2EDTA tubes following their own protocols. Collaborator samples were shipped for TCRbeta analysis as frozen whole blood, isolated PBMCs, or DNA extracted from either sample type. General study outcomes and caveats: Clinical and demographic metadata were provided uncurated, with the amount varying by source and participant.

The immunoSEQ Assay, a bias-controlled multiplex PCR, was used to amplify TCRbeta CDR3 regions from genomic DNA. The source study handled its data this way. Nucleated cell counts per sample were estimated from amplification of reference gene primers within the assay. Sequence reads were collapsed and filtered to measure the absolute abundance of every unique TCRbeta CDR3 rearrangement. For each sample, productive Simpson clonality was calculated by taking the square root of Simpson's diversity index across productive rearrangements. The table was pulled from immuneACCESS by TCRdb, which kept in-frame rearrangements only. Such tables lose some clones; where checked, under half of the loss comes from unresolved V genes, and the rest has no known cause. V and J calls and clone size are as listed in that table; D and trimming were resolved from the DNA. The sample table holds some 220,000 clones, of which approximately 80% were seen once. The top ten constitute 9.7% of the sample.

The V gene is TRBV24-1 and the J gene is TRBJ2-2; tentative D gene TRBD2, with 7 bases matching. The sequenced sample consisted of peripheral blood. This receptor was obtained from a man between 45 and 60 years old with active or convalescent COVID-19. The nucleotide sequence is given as TGTGCCACCAGTACCAACAGGGAGGGGTACCCCGGGGAGCTGTTTTTT. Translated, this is CATSTNREGYPGELFF.